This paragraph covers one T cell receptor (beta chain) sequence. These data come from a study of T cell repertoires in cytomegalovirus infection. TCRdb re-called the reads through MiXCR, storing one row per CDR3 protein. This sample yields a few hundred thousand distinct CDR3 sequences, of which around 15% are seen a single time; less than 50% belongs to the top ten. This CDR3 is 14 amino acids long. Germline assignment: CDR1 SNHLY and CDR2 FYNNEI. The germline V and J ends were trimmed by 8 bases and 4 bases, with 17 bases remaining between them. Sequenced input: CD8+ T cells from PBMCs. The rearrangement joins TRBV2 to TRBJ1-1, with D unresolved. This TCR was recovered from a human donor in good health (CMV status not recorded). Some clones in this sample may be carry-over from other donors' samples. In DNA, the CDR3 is TGTGCCAGCCCTCTGAGCACAAGTAGCACTGAAGCTTTCTTT. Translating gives CASPLSTSSTEAFF.